One sample yielded the 3 T cell receptor beta chains listed below, sequenced in a study of T cell responses to AZD1222 COVID-19 vaccine. The method was immunoSEQ multiplex PCR; TCRdb's version includes in-frame clones alone and lacks a portion of them. The sample gives 100,000 to 150,000 clones, roughly 93% of which show up once; roughly 0.98% is in the top ten. The source was peripheral blood, collected 28 days after the second AZD1222 dose. The receptors come from an adult who received the AZD1222 COVID-19 vaccine.

The chain employs TRBV3-1 (or the pseudogene TRBV3-2) and TRBJ1-1; 7 nucleotides agree with TRBD1. CDR3 size: 14 residues. Germline V CDR1 and CDR2: LGHDT, YNNKEL (reference sequence). The trim removed 5 bases at V and 4 bases at J, leaving 7 bases unmatched. CDR3 sequence: CASSVQGGGTEAFF. The CDR3 DNA sequence: TGTGCCAGCAGCGTTCAGGGGGGGGGCACTGAAGCTTTCTTT.

This clone occurred once. V is TRBV19 and J is TRBJ1-1; the match to TRBD1 covers 7 bases. Looked up from germline, CDR1 is LNHDA and CDR2 is SQIVND (reference sequence). V gave up 3 bases and J gave up 5 bases; unmatched junction bases: 6. The CDR3 extends over 14 amino acids. CDR3 region: CASSIHRQGTEAFF. The CDR3, as DNA: TGTGCCAGTAGTATTCACCGACAGGGAACTGAAGCTTTCTTT.

The V call is TRBV15, the J call TRBJ2-6; no definite D call. From germline, CDR1 is LNHNV and CDR2 YYDKDF (reference sequence). The CDR3 has 16 amino acids. V was pared by 5 bases and J by 0 bases, with 11 bases between. Written as DNA, the CDR3 is TGTGCCACCAGCGGTACTCTTAGCTCTGGGGCCAACGTCCTGACTTTC. This encodes CATSGTLSSGANVLTF.